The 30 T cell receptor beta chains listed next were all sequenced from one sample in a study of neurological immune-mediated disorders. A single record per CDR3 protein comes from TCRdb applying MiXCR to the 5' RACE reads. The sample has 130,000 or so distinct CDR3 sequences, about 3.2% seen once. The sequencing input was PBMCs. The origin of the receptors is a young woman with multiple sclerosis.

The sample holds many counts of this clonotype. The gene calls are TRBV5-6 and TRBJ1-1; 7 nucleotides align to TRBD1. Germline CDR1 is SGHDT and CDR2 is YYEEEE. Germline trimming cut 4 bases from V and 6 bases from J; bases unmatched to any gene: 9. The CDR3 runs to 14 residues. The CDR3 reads CASSLPTGASEAFF. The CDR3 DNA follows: TGTGCCAGCAGCCTGCCTACAGGGGCTTCTGAAGCTTTCTTT.

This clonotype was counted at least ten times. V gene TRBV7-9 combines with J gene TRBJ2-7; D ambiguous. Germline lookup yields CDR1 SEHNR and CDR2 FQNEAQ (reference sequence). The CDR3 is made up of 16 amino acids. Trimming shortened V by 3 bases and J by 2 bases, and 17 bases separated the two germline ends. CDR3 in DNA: TGTGCCAGCAGCTTTGGTTCGGCAGGTCATGCCTACGAGCAGTACTTC. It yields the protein CASSFGSAGHAYEQYF.

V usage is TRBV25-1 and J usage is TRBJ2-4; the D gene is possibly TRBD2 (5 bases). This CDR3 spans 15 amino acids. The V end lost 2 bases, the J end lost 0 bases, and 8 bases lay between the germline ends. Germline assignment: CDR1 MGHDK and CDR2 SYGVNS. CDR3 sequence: CASSEGELAKNIQYF. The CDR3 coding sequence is TGTGCCAGCAGTGAAGGGGAGCTAGCCAAAAACATTCAGTACTTC.

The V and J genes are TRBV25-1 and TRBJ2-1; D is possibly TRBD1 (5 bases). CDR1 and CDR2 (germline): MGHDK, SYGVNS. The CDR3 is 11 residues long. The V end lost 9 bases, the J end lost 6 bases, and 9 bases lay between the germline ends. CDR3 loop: CASLQVNEQFF. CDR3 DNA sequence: TGTGCCAGTTTACAGGTCAATGAGCAGTTCTTC.

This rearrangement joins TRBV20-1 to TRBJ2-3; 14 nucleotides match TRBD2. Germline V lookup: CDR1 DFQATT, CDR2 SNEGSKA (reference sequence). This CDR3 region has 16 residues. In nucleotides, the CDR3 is TGCACACCAGGACTAGCGGGAGGTCGGGGTACAGATACGCAGTATTTT. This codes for CTPGLAGGRGTDTQYF.

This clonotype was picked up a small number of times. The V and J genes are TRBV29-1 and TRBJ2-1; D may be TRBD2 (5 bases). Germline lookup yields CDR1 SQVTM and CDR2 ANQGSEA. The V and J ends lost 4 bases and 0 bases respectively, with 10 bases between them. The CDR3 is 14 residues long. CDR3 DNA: TGCAGCGTTGGCAAAGCGGCCTCCTACAATGAGCAGTTCTTC. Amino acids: CSVGKAASYNEQFF.

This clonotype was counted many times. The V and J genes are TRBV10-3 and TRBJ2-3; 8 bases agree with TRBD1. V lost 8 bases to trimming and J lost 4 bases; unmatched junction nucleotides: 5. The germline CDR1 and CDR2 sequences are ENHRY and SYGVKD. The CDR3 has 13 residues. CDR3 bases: TGTGCCATCCGCGCAGGGGGCGCAGATACGCAGTATTTT. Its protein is CAIRAGGADTQYF.

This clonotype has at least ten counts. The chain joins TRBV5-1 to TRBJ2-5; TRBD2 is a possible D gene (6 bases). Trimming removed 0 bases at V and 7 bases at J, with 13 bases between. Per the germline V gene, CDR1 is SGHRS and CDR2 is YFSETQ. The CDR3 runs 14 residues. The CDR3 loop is CASSLDGGSVTQYF. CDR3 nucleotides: TGCGCCAGCAGCTTGGACGGGGGTTCGGTGACCCAGTACTTC.

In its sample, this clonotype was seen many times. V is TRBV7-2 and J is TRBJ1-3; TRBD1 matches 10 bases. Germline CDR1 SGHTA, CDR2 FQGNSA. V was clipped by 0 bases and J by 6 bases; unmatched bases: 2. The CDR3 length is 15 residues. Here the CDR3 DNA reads TGTGCCAGCAGCTTAGCGGGGACAGGGGTAAACACCATATATTTT. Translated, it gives CASSLAGTGVNTIYF.

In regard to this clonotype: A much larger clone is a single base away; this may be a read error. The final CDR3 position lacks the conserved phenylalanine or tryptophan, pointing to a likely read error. The CDR3 reads CSAVLLSPGEETQYI. In nucleotides, the CDR3 is TGCAGTGCTGTATTACTTTCTCCCGGCGAGGAGACCCAGTACATC. This rearrangement joins TRBV20-1 to TRBJ2-5; D remains unclear. The V end was cut by 5 bases, the J end by 5 bases, with 21 bases between. The CDR3 runs to 15 residues. CDR1 is DFQATT, CDR2 SNEGSKA, per germline (reference sequence).

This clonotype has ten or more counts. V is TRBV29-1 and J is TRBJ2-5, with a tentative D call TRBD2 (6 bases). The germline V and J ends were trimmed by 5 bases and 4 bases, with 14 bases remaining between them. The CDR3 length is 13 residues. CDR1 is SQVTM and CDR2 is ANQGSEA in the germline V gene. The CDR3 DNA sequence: TGCAGCGTTCGAGGAGGGAAGGGAGAGACCCAGTACTTC. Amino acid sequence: CSVRGGKGETQYF.

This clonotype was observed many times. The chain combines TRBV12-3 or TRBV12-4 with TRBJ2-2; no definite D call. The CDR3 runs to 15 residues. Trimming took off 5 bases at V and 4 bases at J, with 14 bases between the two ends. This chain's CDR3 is CASSVLTGPTGELFF. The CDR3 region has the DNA TGTGCCAGCAGTGTCCTGACTGGGCCCACCGGGGAGCTGTTTTTT.

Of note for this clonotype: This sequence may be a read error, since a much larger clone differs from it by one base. In DNA form, the CDR3 reads TGCGCCAGCAGCCAGGGGGGGTCCAAAAAAATTCAGTACTTC. Translating it yields CASSQGGSKKIQYF. The V gene is TRBV10-2, the J gene TRBJ2-4, with D perhaps being TRBD1 or TRBD2 (7 bases each). The V gene's germline CDR1 is WSHSY and CDR2 SAAADI. This CDR3 spans 14 amino acids.

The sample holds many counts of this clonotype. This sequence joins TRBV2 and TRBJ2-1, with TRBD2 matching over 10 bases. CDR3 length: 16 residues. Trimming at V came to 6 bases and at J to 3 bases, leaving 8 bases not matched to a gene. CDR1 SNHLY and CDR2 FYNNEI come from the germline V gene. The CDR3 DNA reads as TGTGCCAGCAGAGAAATAGCGGGGGGCTTCTACAATGAGCAGTTCTTC. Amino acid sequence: CASREIAGGFYNEQFF.

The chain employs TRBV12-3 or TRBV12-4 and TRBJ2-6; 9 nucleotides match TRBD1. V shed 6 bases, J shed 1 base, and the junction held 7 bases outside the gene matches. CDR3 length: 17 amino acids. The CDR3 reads CASRLPGTGSGANVLTF. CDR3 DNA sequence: TGTGCCAGCAGACTTCCCGGGACAGGGTCTGGGGCCAACGTCCTGACTTTC.

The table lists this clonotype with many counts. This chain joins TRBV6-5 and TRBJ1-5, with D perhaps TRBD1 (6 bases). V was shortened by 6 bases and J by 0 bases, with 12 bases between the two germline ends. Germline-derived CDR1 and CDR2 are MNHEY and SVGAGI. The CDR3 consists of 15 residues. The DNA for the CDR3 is TGTGCCAGCAGCCCACAGGGAAGTAGCAATCAGCCCCAGCATTTT. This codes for CASSPQGSSNQPQHF.

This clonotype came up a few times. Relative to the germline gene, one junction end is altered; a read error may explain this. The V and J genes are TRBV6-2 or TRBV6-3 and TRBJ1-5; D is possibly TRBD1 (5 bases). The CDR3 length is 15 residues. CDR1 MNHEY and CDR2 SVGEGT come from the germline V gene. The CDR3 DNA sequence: TGTGCCAGCAGCCATCTCGACAGACCAAATAAGACCCAGAATTTT. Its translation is CASSHLDRPNKTQNF.

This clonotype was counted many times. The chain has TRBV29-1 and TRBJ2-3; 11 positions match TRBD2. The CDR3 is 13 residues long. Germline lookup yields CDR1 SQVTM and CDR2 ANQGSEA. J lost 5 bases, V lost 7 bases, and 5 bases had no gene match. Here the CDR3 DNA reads TGCAGCGCACTAGCGGGAGTGGGAGATACGCAGTATTTT. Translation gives CSALAGVGDTQYF.

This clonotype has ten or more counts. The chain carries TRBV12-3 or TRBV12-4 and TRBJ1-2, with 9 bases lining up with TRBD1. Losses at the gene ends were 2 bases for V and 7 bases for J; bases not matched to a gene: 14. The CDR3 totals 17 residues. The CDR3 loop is CASSLITGQGWERGYTF. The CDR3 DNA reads TGTGCCAGCAGTTTAATTACGGGACAGGGTTGGGAGCGTGGCTACACCTTC.

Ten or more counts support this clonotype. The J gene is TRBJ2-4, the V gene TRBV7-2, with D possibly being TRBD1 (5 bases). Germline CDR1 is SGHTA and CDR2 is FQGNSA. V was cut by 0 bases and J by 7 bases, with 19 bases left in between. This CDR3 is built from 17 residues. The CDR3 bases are TGTGCCAGCAGCTTAGCCCCGGGCGGATCCTCAGGGAACATTCAGTACTTC. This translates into CASSLAPGGSSGNIQYF.

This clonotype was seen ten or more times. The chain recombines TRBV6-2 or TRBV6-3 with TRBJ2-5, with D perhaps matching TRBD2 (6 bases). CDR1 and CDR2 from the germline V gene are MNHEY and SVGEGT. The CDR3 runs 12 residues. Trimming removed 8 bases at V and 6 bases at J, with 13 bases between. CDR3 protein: CASETGVKTQYF. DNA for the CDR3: TGTGCCAGCGAAACGGGGGTGAAGACCCAGTACTTC.

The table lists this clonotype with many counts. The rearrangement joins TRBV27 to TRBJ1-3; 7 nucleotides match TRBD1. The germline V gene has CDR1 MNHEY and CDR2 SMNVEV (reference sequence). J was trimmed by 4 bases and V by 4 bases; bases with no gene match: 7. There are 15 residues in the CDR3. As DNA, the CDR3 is TGTGCCAGCAGTTCACAAACAGGGGCCGGAAACACCATATATTTT. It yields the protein CASSSQTGAGNTIYF.

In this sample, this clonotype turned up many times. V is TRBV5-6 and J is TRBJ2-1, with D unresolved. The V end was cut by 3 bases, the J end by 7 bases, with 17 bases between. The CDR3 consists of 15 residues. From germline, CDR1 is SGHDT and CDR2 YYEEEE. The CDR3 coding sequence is TGTGCCAGCAGCTCGACTGGACGTGCCTGGAATGAGCAGTTCTTC. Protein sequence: CASSSTGRAWNEQFF.

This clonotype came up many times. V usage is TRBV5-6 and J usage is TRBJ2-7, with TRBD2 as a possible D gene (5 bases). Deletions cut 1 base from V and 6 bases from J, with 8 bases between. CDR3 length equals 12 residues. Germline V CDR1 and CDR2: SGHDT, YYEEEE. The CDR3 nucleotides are TGTGCCAGCAGCTTGTCGGGATTCGAGCAGTACTTC. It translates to CASSLSGFEQYF.

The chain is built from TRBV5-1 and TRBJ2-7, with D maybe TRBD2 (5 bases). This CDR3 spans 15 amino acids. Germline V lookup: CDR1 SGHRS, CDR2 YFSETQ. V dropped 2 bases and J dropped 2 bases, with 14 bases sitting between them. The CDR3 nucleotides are TGCGCCAGCAGCTTAGGACTTCTTCGAGCCTACGAGCAGTACTTC. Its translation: CASSLGLLRAYEQYF.

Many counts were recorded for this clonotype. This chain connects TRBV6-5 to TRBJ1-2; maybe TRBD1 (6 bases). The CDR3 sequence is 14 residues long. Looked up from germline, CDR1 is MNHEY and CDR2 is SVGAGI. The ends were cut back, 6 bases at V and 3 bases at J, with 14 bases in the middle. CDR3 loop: CASSQPGADYGYTF. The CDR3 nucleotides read TGTGCCAGCAGCCAACCAGGGGCTGACTATGGCTACACCTTC.

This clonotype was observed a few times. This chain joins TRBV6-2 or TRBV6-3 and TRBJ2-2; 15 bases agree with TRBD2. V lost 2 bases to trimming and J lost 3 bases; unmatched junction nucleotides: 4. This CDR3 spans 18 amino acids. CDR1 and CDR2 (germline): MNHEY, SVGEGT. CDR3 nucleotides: TGTGCCAGCAGTTACGGACTAGCGGGAGGGAGGGACACCGGGGAGCTGTTTTTT. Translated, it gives CASSYGLAGGRDTGELFF.

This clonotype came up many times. CDR3 sequence: CASSAARTGWDEQFF. The CDR3 region has the DNA TGTGCCAGCAGCGCCGCCCGTACAGGTTGGGATGAGCAGTTCTTC. The chain combines TRBV7-8 with TRBJ2-1; tentative D call: TRBD1 (5 bases). CDR1 and CDR2 from the germline V gene are SGHVS and FQNEAQ. Between the trimmed V and J ends, which lost 5 bases and 8 bases, there was a span of 19 bases. The CDR3 has 15 residues.

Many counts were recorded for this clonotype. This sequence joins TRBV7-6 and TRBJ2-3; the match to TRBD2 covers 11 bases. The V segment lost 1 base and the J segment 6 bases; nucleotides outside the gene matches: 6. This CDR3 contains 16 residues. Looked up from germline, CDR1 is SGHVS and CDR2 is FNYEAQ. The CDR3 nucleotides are TGTGCCAGCAGCTTAGGAACTAGCGGGAGTAGGGATACGCAGTATTTT. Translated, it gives CASSLGTSGSRDTQYF.

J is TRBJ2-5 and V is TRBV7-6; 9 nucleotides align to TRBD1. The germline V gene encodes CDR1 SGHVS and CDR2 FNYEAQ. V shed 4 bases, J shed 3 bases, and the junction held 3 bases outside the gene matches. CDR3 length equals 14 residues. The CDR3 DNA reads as TGTGCCAGCAGCTCGACAGGGGGAAAAGAGACCCAGTACTTC. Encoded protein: CASSSTGGKETQYF.